This T cell receptor (beta chain) was obtained from a study of breast tumors, draining lymph nodes, adjacent tissues. Samples came from axillary lymph nodes draining the breast cancer. The CDR3 has 17 amino acids. V lost 0 bases and J lost 4, with 16 bases in between. Germline lookup yields CDR1 LNHNV and CDR2 YYDKDF (reference sequence). TCRdb analysed the multiplex PCR reads with MiXCR anew, one entry per CDR3 protein. The table lists about 180,000 distinct CDR3 sequences, approximately 30% of them singletons. This clonotype appeared many times. The clonotype comes from a female donor with breast cancer. Some clones in this sample may be carry-over from other donors' samples. Sequenced material: axillary lymph node tissue. This chain joins TRBV15 and TRBJ1-3; D ambiguous. CDR3 DNA sequence: TGTGCCACCAGCAGAGATCCCGGCCCGGGGAACGGAAACACCATATATTTT. Translation gives CATSRDPGPGNGNTIYF.